This T cell receptor (beta chain) came from a study of T-cell memory formation after mild COVID-19. Study details: The two donors had largely donor-specific TCR clusters.

Findings of the study overall: Some SARS-CoV-2-responding clones were already detected in memory before infection.

This CDR3 region has 14 residues. CDR1 is MGHDK and CDR2 is SYGVNS in the germline V gene. V lost 6 bases, J lost 6 bases, and 17 bases lay in between. On this clonotype: Its antigen is currently unknown.

After 5'RACE with constant-segment primers, TCR alpha and TCR beta cDNA libraries carrying sample barcodes and UMIs were obtained. TCRdb analysed the 5' RACE reads with MiXCR anew, one entry per CDR3 protein. The repertoire consists of 250,000 to 300,000 distinct CDR3 sequences, with 8% to 9% occurring once and the leading ten covering roughly 22%. V gene TRBV25-1 combines with J gene TRBJ1-2; D might be TRBD1 (6 bases). The TCR comes from a man aged 18 to 30 who had mild COVID-19 (a few samples of this study predate the infection). Cell type and time point are not known. The specimen sequenced was PBMCs or a T cell subset sorted from them (not recorded which). The CDR3 nucleotides read TGTGCCAGCAGGGGGGACATCCAAGTTGATGGCTACACCTTC. It yields the protein CASRGDIQVDGYTF.